The clone carrying this TCR beta chain was counted only a few times. As yet, its antigen is unknown. MiXCR was run by TCRdb on the RT-PCR reads, yielding one entry per CDR3 protein. The sample has hundreds of thousands of distinct CDR3 sequences, 14% seen once. This record comes from a study of response to subunit inactivated influenza vaccine. General study points: Authors suggested few new T cells are recruited by each seasonal influenza vaccination.

Trimming stripped 3 bases from V and 9 bases from J, with 14 bases between. Germline lookup yields CDR1 SEHNR and CDR2 FQNEAQ (reference sequence). The CDR3 sequence is 14 residues long. The sequences come from PBMCs from blood, collected approximately 15 days before vaccination. This clonotype was obtained from a man aged 45 to 65 who received an inactivated influenza vaccine. V gene TRBV7-9 combines with J gene TRBJ2-2; no clear D gene. The CDR3 DNA reads as TGTGCCAGCAGCTTTGACGGCCCCCGGAGGGAGCTGTTTTTT. This sequence encodes CASSFDGPRRELFF.